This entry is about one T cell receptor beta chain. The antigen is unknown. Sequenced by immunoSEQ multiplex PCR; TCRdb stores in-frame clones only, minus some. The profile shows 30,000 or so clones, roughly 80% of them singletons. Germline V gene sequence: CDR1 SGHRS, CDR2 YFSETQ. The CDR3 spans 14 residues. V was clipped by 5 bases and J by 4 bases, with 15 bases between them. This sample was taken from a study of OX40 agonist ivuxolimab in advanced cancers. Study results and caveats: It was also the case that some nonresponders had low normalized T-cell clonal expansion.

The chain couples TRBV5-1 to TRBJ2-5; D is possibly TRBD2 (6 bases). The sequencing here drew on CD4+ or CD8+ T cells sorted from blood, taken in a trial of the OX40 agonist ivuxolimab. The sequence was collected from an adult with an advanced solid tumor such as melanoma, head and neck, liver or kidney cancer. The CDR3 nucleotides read TGCGCCAGCAGGGAAATAGCGGAAGGAGAGACCCAGTACTTC. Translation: CASREIAEGETQYF. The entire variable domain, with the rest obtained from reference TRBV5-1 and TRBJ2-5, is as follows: KAGVTQTPRYLIKTRGQQVTLSCSPISGHRSVSWYQQTPGQGLQFLFEYFSETQRNKGNFPGRFSGRQFSNSRSEMNVSTLELGDSALYLCASREIAEGETQYFGPGTRLLVL.